These T cell receptor beta chains were read from a single sample in a study of CD8 T cells in ankylosing spondylitis. Each CDR3 protein is one row after TCRdb ran MiXCR on the 5' RACE reads. The table has some 840,000 distinct CDR3 sequences, around 11% seen once; the top ten hold 0.51%. Sequencing was carried out using blood, either unsorted or a sorted T cell fraction (not recorded which). The receptors derive from a male donor with ankylosing spondylitis. Each CDR3 is given with its conserved first and last residue. The D gene is left open where the match is weak. Rows give clone size only sometimes, using once, few, many, or a class for an expanded clone.

clone_size: NA
d_call: TRBD1
j_call: TRBJ2-3
v_call: TRBV6-5
cdr3_aa: CASSALILPGQGTDTQYF
cdr3_nt: TGTGCCAGCAGTGCTCTCATTCTTCCGGGACAGGGGACAGATACGCAGTATTTT

clone_size: NA
d_call: TRBD2
j_call: TRBJ2-5
v_call: TRBV7-9
cdr3_aa: CASSLFSGTPEETQYF
cdr3_nt: TGTGCCAGCAGCTTATTTAGCGGGACACCCGAGGAGACCCAGTACTTC

clone_size: few
d_call: NA
j_call: TRBJ1-5
v_call: TRBV7-2
cdr3_aa: CASSLSHDRISNQPQHF
cdr3_nt: TGTGCCAGCAGCTTATCCCATGACAGGATAAGCAATCAGCCCCAGCATTTT

clone_size: NA
d_call: TRBD2
j_call: TRBJ2-5
v_call: TRBV5-1
cdr3_aa: CASSLGTSLGETQYF
cdr3_nt: TGCGCCAGCAGCTTGGGGACTAGCTTAGGAGAGACCCAGTACTTC

clone_size: few
d_call: NA
j_call: TRBJ1-2
v_call: TRBV5-1
cdr3_aa: CASSPPSGSTTYGYTF
cdr3_nt: TGCGCCAGCAGCCCCCCGTCGGGTTCTACTACCTATGGCTACACCTTC

clone_size: once
d_call: NA
j_call: TRBJ1-1
v_call: TRBV10-3
cdr3_aa: CAISQRGGNTEAFF
cdr3_nt: TGTGCCATCAGTCAACGGGGAGGGAACACTGAAGCTTTCTTT

clone_size: many
d_call: NA
j_call: TRBJ2-1
v_call: TRBV4-3
cdr3_aa: CASSQEGRLAYNEQFF
cdr3_nt: TGCGCCAGCAGCCAAGAGGGGCGACTAGCCTACAATGAGCAGTTCTTC

clone_size: many
d_call: TRBD1
j_call: TRBJ1-2
v_call: TRBV10-3
cdr3_aa: CAISVDRGESYGYTF
cdr3_nt: TGTGCCATCAGTGTGGACAGGGGAGAAAGCTATGGCTACACCTTC

clone_size: few
d_call: NA
j_call: TRBJ1-5
v_call: TRBV20-1
cdr3_aa: CSASGLDQPQHF
cdr3_nt: TGCAGTGCTTCGGGGTTAGATCAGCCCCAGCATTTT

clone_size: NA
d_call: TRBD2
j_call: TRBJ2-1
v_call: TRBV20-1
cdr3_aa: CSARSGLATLDEQFF
cdr3_nt: TGCAGTGCCAGATCCGGACTAGCGACGTTGGATGAGCAGTTCTTC

clone_size: NA
d_call: NA
j_call: TRBJ2-3
v_call: TRBV5-6
cdr3_aa: CASSLGSGADTQYF
cdr3_nt: TGTGCCAGCAGCTTGGGATCAGGGGCAGATACGCAGTATTTT

clone_size: NA
d_call: TRBD1
j_call: TRBJ1-1
v_call: TRBV20-1
cdr3_aa: CSARGQSMNTEAFF
cdr3_nt: TGCAGTGCTAGGGGACAGAGCATGAACACTGAAGCTTTCTTT

clone_size: NA
d_call: NA
j_call: TRBJ1-2
v_call: TRBV6-1
cdr3_aa: CASTHGAGPDYGYTF
cdr3_nt: TGTGCCAGCACCCATGGGGCGGGACCAGACTATGGCTACACCTTC

clone_size: NA
d_call: NA
j_call: TRBJ2-2
v_call: TRBV5-1
cdr3_aa: CASRSQDTGELFF
cdr3_nt: TGCGCCAGCAGATCGCAGGACACCGGGGAGCTGTTTTTT

clone_size: NA
d_call: TRBD2
j_call: TRBJ2-5
v_call: TRBV13
cdr3_aa: CASSGRLAGTQYF
cdr3_nt: TGTGCCAGCAGCGGTCGACTAGCGGGGACCCAGTACTTC

clone_size: many
d_call: TRBD1
j_call: TRBJ1-6
v_call: TRBV7-2
cdr3_aa: CASSLENRGNSPLHF
cdr3_nt: TGTGCCAGCAGCTTAGAAAACAGGGGAAATTCACCCCTCCACTTT

clone_size: few
d_call: TRBD1
j_call: TRBJ1-1
v_call: TRBV6-5
cdr3_aa: CASSWTGSGNTEAFF
cdr3_nt: TGTGCCAGCAGTTGGACAGGGAGTGGGAACACTGAAGCTTTCTTT

clone_size: NA
d_call: NA
j_call: TRBJ2-3
v_call: TRBV27
cdr3_aa: CASSPLWTVYTDTQYF
cdr3_nt: TGTGCCAGCAGTCCCCTCTGGACAGTGTACACAGATACGCAGTATTTT

clone_size: many
d_call: NA
j_call: TRBJ1-4
v_call: TRBV29-1
cdr3_aa: CSVIPGLGEKLFF
cdr3_nt: TGCAGCGTGATACCGGGACTGGGGGAAAAACTGTTTTTT

clone_size: NA
d_call: NA
j_call: TRBJ1-2
v_call: TRBV20-1
cdr3_aa: CSAKLAGGSNYGYTF
cdr3_nt: TGCAGTGCTAAACTGGCGGGGGGATCCAACTATGGCTACACCTTC

clone_size: few
d_call: TRBD1
j_call: TRBJ2-2
v_call: TRBV12-5
cdr3_aa: CASGLVLTGGLAGELFF
cdr3_nt: TGTGCTAGTGGTTTGGTACTAACAGGGGGCTTGGCCGGGGAGCTGTTTTTT

clone_size: NA
d_call: TRBD2
j_call: TRBJ2-2
v_call: TRBV2
cdr3_aa: CASRLLAGGQLFF
cdr3_nt: TGTGCCAGCAGGTTACTAGCGGGAGGTCAGCTGTTTTTT

clone_size: many
d_call: TRBD2
j_call: TRBJ2-1
v_call: TRBV4-3
cdr3_aa: CASSQDISGGEQFF
cdr3_nt: TGCGCCAGCAGCCAAGACATTTCGGGAGGTGAGCAGTTCTTC

clone_size: NA
d_call: TRBD1
j_call: TRBJ2-5
v_call: TRBV5-1
cdr3_aa: CASSRGQAASEGETQYF
cdr3_nt: TGCGCCAGCAGCCGGGGACAGGCGGCTAGCGAGGGAGAGACCCAGTACTTC

clone_size: NA
d_call: NA
j_call: TRBJ2-5
v_call: TRBV2
cdr3_aa: CASKTGTPQYF
cdr3_nt: TGTGCCAGCAAGACAGGGACTCCCCAGTACTTC

clone_size: many
d_call: TRBD2
j_call: TRBJ2-4
v_call: TRBV20-1
cdr3_aa: CSARAPGTSGYF
cdr3_nt: TGCAGTGCTAGAGCTCCTGGGACTAGCGGGTACTTC

clone_size: many
d_call: TRBD1
j_call: TRBJ2-7
v_call: TRBV20-1
cdr3_aa: CSARTGGAYEQYF
cdr3_nt: TGCAGTGCTAGGACAGGGGGCGCCTACGAGCAGTACTTC

clone_size: few
d_call: NA
j_call: TRBJ1-5
v_call: TRBV20-1
cdr3_aa: CSARETYQPQHF
cdr3_nt: TGCAGTGCTAGAGAAACCTATCAGCCCCAGCATTTT

clone_size: NA
d_call: NA
j_call: TRBJ1-6
v_call: TRBV10-3
cdr3_aa: CAGRDVGSPLHF
cdr3_nt: TGTGCCGGCAGGGATGTGGGTTCACCCCTCCACTTT

clone_size: NA
d_call: TRBD2
j_call: TRBJ2-7
v_call: TRBV28
cdr3_aa: CASSSPSGRVNEQYF
cdr3_nt: TGTGCCAGCAGTTCCCCTAGCGGGAGAGTCAACGAGCAGTACTTC

clone_size: NA
d_call: NA
j_call: TRBJ2-7
v_call: TRBV28
cdr3_aa: CASRRLSPDEQYF
cdr3_nt: TGTGCCAGCAGAAGATTATCTCCGGACGAGCAGTACTTC

clone_size: NA
d_call: NA
j_call: TRBJ2-7
v_call: TRBV4-3
cdr3_aa: CASSPVAGASYEQYF
cdr3_nt: TGCGCCAGCAGCCCAGTTGCAGGGGCCTCCTACGAGCAGTACTTC

clone_size: NA
d_call: NA
j_call: TRBJ1-2
v_call: TRBV7-2
cdr3_aa: CASSPGKRDYGYTF
cdr3_nt: TGTGCCAGCAGCCCAGGAAAACGAGACTATGGCTACACCTTC

clone_size: NA
d_call: TRBD1
j_call: TRBJ2-7
v_call: TRBV25-1
cdr3_aa: CASRVEGASEQYF
cdr3_nt: TGTGCCAGCAGAGTTGAGGGGGCGAGTGAGCAGTACTTC

clone_size: many
d_call: NA
j_call: TRBJ2-3
v_call: TRBV5-1
cdr3_aa: CASSLERLVDTQYF
cdr3_nt: TGCGCCAGCAGCTTGGAGCGACTAGTTGATACGCAGTATTTT

clone_size: NA
d_call: NA
j_call: TRBJ2-7
v_call: TRBV18
cdr3_aa: CASSPLGAAVSYEQYF
cdr3_nt: TGTGCCAGCTCACCACTTGGCGCTGCTGTCTCCTACGAGCAGTACTTC

clone_size: NA
d_call: NA
j_call: TRBJ2-3
v_call: TRBV5-1
cdr3_aa: CASSLGAVRDTQYF
cdr3_nt: TGCGCCAGCAGCTTGGGGGCCGTTCGTGATACGCAGTATTTT

clone_size: NA
d_call: NA
j_call: TRBJ1-1
v_call: TRBV6-5
cdr3_aa: CASSYSKSNTEAFF
cdr3_nt: TGTGCCAGCAGTTACTCGAAGAGTAACACTGAAGCTTTCTTT

clone_size: few
d_call: NA
j_call: TRBJ1-2
v_call: TRBV4-3
cdr3_aa: CASSQNREEGYTF
cdr3_nt: TGCGCCAGCAGCCAAAACAGGGAAGAGGGCTACACCTTC

clone_size: NA
d_call: NA
j_call: TRBJ2-4
v_call: TRBV4-3
cdr3_aa: CASSQRDSKNIQYF
cdr3_nt: TGCGCCAGCAGCCAAAGGGACTCCAAAAACATTCAGTACTTC

clone_size: NA
d_call: TRBD2
j_call: TRBJ2-1
v_call: TRBV7-3
cdr3_aa: CASSPGVAGVSEQFF
cdr3_nt: TGTGCCAGCAGCCCCGGGGTAGCGGGGGTCAGTGAGCAGTTCTTC

clone_size: NA
d_call: NA
j_call: TRBJ2-3
v_call: TRBV29-1
cdr3_aa: CSVAGTVFGPDTQYF
cdr3_nt: TGCAGCGTTGCAGGCACCGTCTTCGGACCAGATACGCAGTATTTT

clone_size: few
d_call: TRBD1
j_call: TRBJ2-2
v_call: TRBV4-2
cdr3_aa: CASSPGDRDNTGELFF
cdr3_nt: TGTGCCAGCAGCCCAGGGGACAGGGATAACACCGGGGAGCTGTTTTTT

clone_size: NA
d_call: NA
j_call: TRBJ2-3
v_call: TRBV20-1
cdr3_aa: CSADYSLTDTQYF
cdr3_nt: TGCAGTGCCGACTATTCCCTCACAGATACGCAGTATTTT

clone_size: few
d_call: NA
j_call: TRBJ1-6
v_call: TRBV10-2
cdr3_aa: CASSEGLNSPLHF
cdr3_nt: TGCGCCAGCAGTGAGGGACTTAATTCACCCCTCCACTTT

clone_size: few
d_call: NA
j_call: TRBJ1-5
v_call: TRBV28
cdr3_aa: CASSLWTEYQKPQHF
cdr3_nt: TGTGCCAGCAGTTTATGGACGGAATATCAAAAGCCCCAGCATTTT

clone_size: many
d_call: NA
j_call: TRBJ2-1
v_call: TRBV20-1
cdr3_aa: CSAISAGRTYNEQFF
cdr3_nt: TGCAGTGCTATATCCGCTGGACGGACGTACAATGAGCAGTTCTTC

clone_size: few
d_call: NA
j_call: TRBJ2-5
v_call: TRBV10-1
cdr3_aa: CASSDGQDELETQYF
cdr3_nt: TGCGCCAGCAGTGACGGTCAGGACGAGCTAGAGACCCAGTACTTC

clone_size: NA
d_call: NA
j_call: TRBJ2-7
v_call: TRBV9
cdr3_aa: CDSSVGRGKSIYEQYF
cdr3_nt: TGTGACAGCAGCGTCGGACGAGGTAAAAGTATCTACGAGCAGTACTTC

clone_size: NA
d_call: NA
j_call: TRBJ1-4
v_call: TRBV19
cdr3_aa: CASSIYSTNEKLFF
cdr3_nt: TGTGCCAGTAGTATTTATTCAACTAATGAAAAACTGTTTTTT

clone_size: NA
d_call: NA
j_call: TRBJ2-1
v_call: TRBV10-3
cdr3_aa: CAISQQNEQFF
cdr3_nt: TGTGCCATCAGTCAACAAAATGAGCAGTTCTTC

clone_size: NA
d_call: NA
j_call: TRBJ2-7
v_call: TRBV5-6
cdr3_aa: CASSRALVSYEQYF
cdr3_nt: TGTGCCAGCAGTAGGGCGCTAGTCTCCTACGAGCAGTACTTC

clone_size: few
d_call: TRBD2
j_call: TRBJ2-1
v_call: TRBV10-3
cdr3_aa: CAISLAGEGEQFF
cdr3_nt: TGTGCCATCAGCCTAGCGGGAGAGGGTGAGCAGTTCTTC